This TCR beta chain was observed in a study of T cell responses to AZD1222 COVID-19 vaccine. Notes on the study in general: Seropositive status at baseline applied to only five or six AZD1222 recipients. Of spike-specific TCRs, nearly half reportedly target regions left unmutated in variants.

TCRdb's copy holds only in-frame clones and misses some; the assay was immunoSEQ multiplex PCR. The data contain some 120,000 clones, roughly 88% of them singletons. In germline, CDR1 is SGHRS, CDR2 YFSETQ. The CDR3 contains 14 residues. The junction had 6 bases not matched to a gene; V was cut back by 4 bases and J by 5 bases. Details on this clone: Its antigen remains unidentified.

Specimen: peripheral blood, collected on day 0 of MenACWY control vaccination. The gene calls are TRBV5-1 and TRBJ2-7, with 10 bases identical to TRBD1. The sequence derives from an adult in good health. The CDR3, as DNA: TGCGCCAGCAGCGTCGCCGGGACAGGGGACGAGCAGTACTTC. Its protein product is CASSVAGTGDEQYF.